These 23 T cell receptor beta chains share one sample of origin, sequenced in a study of regulatory T cells in long-lasting Graves disease. Time point described: persistent/refractory GD, antithyroid drugs over 5 years with positive TRAb. Isolated PBMC RNA provided the starting material for the TCR library. Through Arm-PCR of CDR3 regions and iRepertoire HTBI primers, TCR beta libraries were built. TCRdb ran MiXCR on the multiplex PCR reads and lists one entry per CDR3 protein. Of about 660,000 distinct CDR3 sequences listed, about 30% are singletons. The material sequenced was peripheral blood mononuclear cells (PBMCs), taken when the disease was refractory, from a patient treated with antithyroid drugs. The receptors originated from a female donor with Graves disease.

The chain recombines TRBV9 with TRBJ1-2; D unresolved. The CDR3 consists of 13 residues. V was shortened by 4 bases and J by 3 bases, with 10 bases between the two germline ends. The germline V gene has CDR1 SGDLS and CDR2 YYNGEE. CDR3 DNA: TGTGCCAGCAGCCCCCGACCCTACTATGGCTACACCTTC. As protein: CASSPRPYYGYTF.

Many counts were recorded for this clonotype. The chain employs TRBV12-3 or TRBV12-4 and TRBJ1-2; D is uncertain. The CDR3 runs to 13 residues. Trimming took off 5 bases at V and 4 bases at J, with 11 bases between the two ends. In nucleotides, the CDR3 is TGTGCCAGCAGTCACGCACGGTCCTATGGCTACACCTTC. The encoded protein is CASSHARSYGYTF.

V and J are TRBV12-5 and TRBJ2-2; 7 bases align to TRBD1. The CDR3 is 16 amino acids. Trimming at V came to 5 bases and at J to 2 bases, leaving 8 bases not matched to a gene. Germline V CDR1 and CDR2: LGHNT, FRNRAP. This chain's CDR3 is CASGAQGLTNTGELFF. CDR3 coding DNA: TGTGCTAGTGGTGCACAGGGGCTAACAAACACCGGGGAGCTGTTTTTT.

This clonotype was seen a handful of times. CDR3 region: CATLRDTTEAFF. CDR3 sequence (DNA): TGTGCCACCCTACGGGACACCACCGAAGCTTTCTTT. The chain links TRBV28 to TRBJ1-1, with D tentatively TRBD1 (6 bases). The length of the CDR3 is 12 residues. Germline CDR1 and CDR2: MDHEN and SYDVKM. Trimming took 10 bases from V and 8 from J, leaving 17 bases between them.

V gene TRBV18 combines with J gene TRBJ1-1; tentative D call: TRBD1 (5 bases). The V gene's germline CDR1 is KGHSH and CDR2 LQKENI. V lost 6 bases, J lost 4 bases, and 12 bases lay in between. There are 13 residues in the CDR3. The CDR3 reads CASSTDVGTEAFF. In DNA form, the CDR3 reads TGTGCCAGCTCGACAGATGTGGGCACTGAAGCTTTCTTT.

V and J are TRBV30 and TRBJ2-7; the D is unclear. The CDR3 has 11 amino acids. The V gene lost 5 bases and the J gene lost 2 bases, with 7 bases spanning the gap. Per the germline V gene, CDR1 is GTSNPN and CDR2 is SVGIG (reference sequence). CDR3 sequence (DNA): TGTGCCTGGGGAGCCCCCTACGAGCAGTACTTC. Amino acid sequence: CAWGAPYEQYF.

The chain carries TRBV6-5 and TRBJ1-4; D ambiguous. V lost 2 bases, J lost 7 bases, and 8 bases lay in between. This CDR3 is built from 13 residues. The germline V gene has CDR1 MNHEY and CDR2 SVGAGI. CDR3 DNA sequence: TGTGCCAGCAGTTACGGGAGACCTGAAAAACTGTTTTTT. Protein: CASSYGRPEKLFF.

The J gene is TRBJ2-2, the V gene TRBV10-3, with D unresolved. Germline V lookup: CDR1 ENHRY, CDR2 SYGVKD. The length of the CDR3 is 13 residues. The V end was cut by 4 bases, the J end by 6 bases, with 9 bases between. CDR3 in amino acids: CAISATRPGELFF. CDR3 in DNA: TGTGCCATCAGTGCGACCCGGCCCGGGGAGCTGTTTTTT.

This clonotype was found many times. The CDR3 here is CASLQGNYGYTF. DNA for the CDR3: TGTGCCAGCTTACAGGGTAACTATGGCTACACCTTC. The chain carries TRBV28 and TRBJ1-2; perhaps TRBD1 as D (6 bases). Germline V gene data show CDR1 as MDHEN and CDR2 as SYDVKM. This CDR3 region has 12 residues. V dropped 8 bases and J dropped 1 base, with 8 bases sitting between them.

This clonotype was counted many times. J is TRBJ2-5 and V is TRBV12-3 or TRBV12-4, with D perhaps being TRBD1 or TRBD2 (5 bases each). Trimming removed 3 bases at V and 5 bases at J, with 19 bases between. The CDR3 length is 16 residues. This CDR3 reads CASSLRGAGTRETQYF. CDR3 nucleotides: TGTGCCAGCAGTTTGCGAGGGGCCGGGACGAGGGAGACCCAGTACTTC.

With respect to this clonotype: One base away lies a much larger clone, so this may be a sequencing read error. This sequence joins TRBV29-1 and TRBJ1-1; the D gene is possibly TRBD1 (6 bases). The CDR3 covers 13 residues. V lost 4 bases to trimming and J lost 1 base, with 10 bases between them. CDR1 is SQVTM and CDR2 is ANQGSEA in the germline V gene. The CDR3 here is CSVAVRGNTEAFF. The CDR3 nucleotides are TGCAGCGTTGCGGTCAGGGGGAACACTGAAGCTTTCTTT.

In the case of this clonotype: This clone may be a read error of a much larger clone one base away. V is TRBV3-1 and J is TRBJ1-4, with D possibly matching TRBD1 (5 bases). CDR1 is LGHDT, CDR2 YNNKEL, per germline (reference sequence). The CDR3 is 14 amino acids. The DNA for the CDR3 is TGTGCCAGCAGCCACGGGGGAACTAATGTAAAACTGTTTTTT. This codes for CASSHGGTNVKLFF.

The chain joins TRBV9 to TRBJ2-5, with TRBD2 as a possible D gene (6 bases). Trimming left V 2 bases short and J 5 bases short, with 19 bases between. The CDR3 loop spans 16 amino acids. Germline CDR1 and CDR2: SGDLS and YYNGEE. The CDR3 DNA sequence: TGTGCCAGCAGCGTGAGTAGCGGTCTACCTCGGGAGACCCAGTACTTC. Protein sequence: CASSVSSGLPRETQYF.

This clonotype was seen repeatedly, ten times or more. The chain joins TRBV28 to TRBJ1-5, with D unclear. The CDR3 is 12 amino acids. Trimming took off 5 bases at V and 9 bases at J, with 11 bases between the two ends. Germline V gene lookup returns CDR1 MDHEN and CDR2 SYDVKM. The CDR3 loop reads CASSLMDGPQHF. The CDR3 bases are TGTGCCAGCAGTCTCATGGATGGGCCCCAGCATTTT.

This clonotype has at least ten counts. The CDR3 spells CASSQDGGFSGYTF. The CDR3, as DNA: TGTGCCAGCAGCCAAGATGGGGGATTCTCTGGCTACACCTTC. The rearrangement links TRBV14 to TRBJ1-2; tentatively, D is TRBD1 (5 bases). This CDR3 is 14 amino acids long. Per germline, CDR1 SGHDN and CDR2 FVKESK. V lost 0 bases to trimming and J lost 7 bases, with 12 bases between them. Full variable domain (outside the CDR3, taken from reference TRBV14 and TRBJ1-2): EAGVTQFPSHSVIEKGQTVTLRCDPISGHDNLYWYRRVMGKEIKFLLHFVKESKQDESGMPNNRFLAERTGGTYSTLKVQPAELEDSGVYFCASSQDGGFSGYTFGSGTRLTVV.

DNA of the CDR3: TGTGCCAGCAGACCACACGGGACAGGGGGCGGAGGGAACACTGAAGCTTTCTTT. It is translated as CASRPHGTGGGGNTEAFF. The chain employs TRBV6-1 and TRBJ1-1, with TRBD1 matching over 12 bases. Germline CDR1 is MNHNS and CDR2 is SASEGT. J was trimmed by 1 base and V by 6 bases; bases with no gene match: 12. The CDR3 is made up of 18 amino acids.

Concerning this clonotype itself: This may stem from a read error, because a much larger clone lies one nucleotide away. J is TRBJ1-5 and V is TRBV28, with D tentatively TRBD1 (5 bases). There are 15 residues in the CDR3. Germline V gene data show CDR1 as MDHEN and CDR2 as SYDVKM. DNA for the CDR3: TGTGCCAGCACTTTACAGGTGGGGGACAATCAGCCCCAGCATTTT. Protein product: CASTLQVGDNQPQHF.

DNA for the CDR3: TGCAGCGTTGAAGAAGGTTTAGAGACAGCTTTCTTT. Residues: CSVEEGLETAFF. V gene TRBV29-1 combines with J gene TRBJ1-1; D call uncertain. This CDR3 comprises 12 residues. CDR1 is SQVTM and CDR2 is ANQGSEA in the germline V gene. V gave up 0 bases and J gave up 10 bases, with 12 bases separating them.

This chain links TRBV18 with TRBJ1-1; the D is unclear. The CDR3 spans 14 residues. Trimming removed 3 bases from V and 5 bases from J, with 13 bases in between. CDR1 is KGHSH and CDR2 is LQKENI in the germline V gene. CDR3 in DNA: TGTGCCAGCTCACCCTTGTACGAAGGGACTGAAGCTTTCTTT. Protein: CASSPLYEGTEAFF.

V gene TRBV12-3 or TRBV12-4 combines with J gene TRBJ2-4, with TRBD1 matching 9 bases. Unmatched junction bases numbered 4, after V lost 6 bases and J lost 1 base. This CDR3 spans 15 amino acids. The CDR3 DNA is TGTGCCAGCAGGGGGACAGGGTGGGCCAAAAACATTCAGTACTTC. This codes for CASRGTGWAKNIQYF.

The chain links TRBV7-2 to TRBJ1-5, with 8 bases identical to TRBD1. CDR3 size: 18 residues. Germline CDR1 is SGHTA and CDR2 is FQGNSA. Trimming cost V 3 bases and J 0 bases; bases outside gene matches: 10. Written as DNA, the CDR3 is TGTGCCAGCAGCTTCTCCGTGTTGACAGGGGCTAGCAATCAGCCCCAGCATTTT. It translates to CASSFSVLTGASNQPQHF.

V and J are TRBV6-5 and TRBJ1-5; the D is unclear. This CDR3 is 16 amino acids long. V was clipped by 0 bases and J by 4 bases, with 13 bases between them. Per germline, CDR1 MNHEY and CDR2 SVGAGI. As DNA, the CDR3 is TGTGCCAGCAGTTACTCCCCGGGCTCCACAAATCAGCCCCAGCATTTT. Protein: CASSYSPGSTNQPQHF.

V and J are TRBV12-3 or TRBV12-4 and TRBJ2-5; 7 bases agree with TRBD2. This CDR3 is built from 14 residues. Germline trimming cut 3 bases from V and 6 bases from J; bases unmatched to any gene: 7. CDR3 loop: CASSFSSGGKTQYF. CDR3 in DNA: TGTGCCAGCAGTTTTAGCTCGGGGGGAAAGACCCAGTACTTC.